This T cell receptor beta chain was found in a study of blood T cell repertoires in COVID-19. TCRdb keeps only in-frame clones here, not all; method: immunoSEQ multiplex PCR. The repertoire holds over 150,000 clones, with around 73% as singletons. The CDR3 sequence is 14 residues long. The V and J ends lost 7 bases and 5 bases respectively, with 17 bases between them. Germline assignment: CDR1 SGDLS and CDR2 YYNGEE. This receptor was obtained from a woman aged 50 to 60 who had recovered from COVID-19. This chain links TRBV9 with TRBJ2-3, with TRBD1 as a possible D gene (5 bases). The sequencing sample was made of PBMCs or T cells enriched from blood (not recorded which). The CDR3 DNA is TGTGCCAGCGGCCAGGGCGGAAACGGAGATACGCAGTATTTT. Translation: CASGQGGNGDTQYF.